This T cell receptor beta chain was retrieved from a study of shared clonotypes between healthy human individuals. This CDR3 spans 16 amino acids. V was clipped by 1 base and J by 4 bases; unmatched bases: 9. Germline assignment: CDR1 SGHRS and CDR2 YFSETQ. The repertoire was sequenced with immunoSEQ multiplex PCR; TCRdb's copy has only in-frame clones and lacks some. This table has fewer than 1.4 million clones, 75% to 85% appearing once. This clone was detected only once. The sample taken for sequencing was memory CD4+ T cells from PBMCs. Subset given: CD45RA-negative fraction. This chain connects TRBV5-1 to TRBJ2-3; 7 positions match TRBD2. The origin of this receptor is a man younger than 30 in good health. Some clones in this sample may be carry-over from other donors' samples. The DNA for the CDR3 is TGCGCCAGCAGCTTGCTCCCCGGCGGGAGTTCAGATACGCAGTATTTT. This gives the protein CASSLLPGGSSDTQYF.